A single sample is the source of the 25 T cell receptor beta chains below, sequenced in a study of CD4+ T cells in melanoma. Libraries were prepared by immunoSEQ multiplex PCR; TCRdb keeps only in-frame clonotypes and omits some of them. The table lists 9,100 or so clones, approximately 72% of them singletons, with approximately 25% in the top ten. Source material: tumor tissue. Every receptor here comes from a human donor with melanoma.

This clone was picked up a small number of times. The rearrangement uses TRBV4-2 and TRBJ1-2; 8 bases map to TRBD1. Unmatched junction bases numbered 1, after V lost 3 bases and J lost 7 bases. The CDR3 has 12 residues. Per the germline V gene, CDR1 is LGHNA and CDR2 is YNFKEQ. The CDR3 loop reads CASSQDRAGYTF. The CDR3 bases are TGTGCCAGCAGCCAGGACAGGGCTGGCTACACCTTC.

The chain employs TRBV11-2 and TRBJ2-5; a possible D gene is TRBD2 (6 bases). V was trimmed by 2 bases and J by 4 bases, leaving 14 bases between them. The germline CDR1 and CDR2 sequences are SGHAT and FQNNGV. This CDR3 is built from 15 residues. The CDR3 is CASSLSRGGVETQYF. DNA of the CDR3: TGTGCCAGCAGCTTATCCCGAGGCGGGGTAGAGACCCAGTACTTC.

The genes are TRBV10-3 and TRBJ2-1; TRBD2 matches 11 bases. CDR3 size: 14 residues. J lost 5 bases, V lost 10 bases, and 7 bases had no gene match. From germline, CDR1 is ENHRY and CDR2 SYGVKD. The CDR3 loop reads CATTGTSGNNEQFF. The CDR3 bases are TGTGCCACCACCGGGACTAGCGGAAACAATGAGCAGTTCTTC.

The V and J genes are TRBV6-1 and TRBJ2-1; 13 nucleotides agree with TRBD2. CDR3 length: 15 residues. Trimming at V came to 7 bases and at J to 10 bases, leaving 10 bases not matched to a gene. The germline V gene encodes CDR1 MNHNS and CDR2 SASEGT. In DNA form, the CDR3 reads TGTGCCAGCACCGTTGGGACTAGCGGGGTCGGGGAGCAGTTCTTC. It is translated as CASTVGTSGVGEQFF.

The J gene is TRBJ1-1, the V gene TRBV6-1, with no clear D. Germline CDR1 MNHNS, CDR2 SASEGT. The ends were cut back, 2 bases at V and 3 bases at J, with 10 bases in the middle. The CDR3 has 14 amino acids. The CDR3, as DNA: TGTGCCAGCAGTGAACCGGGTCTTTACACTGAAGCTTTCTTT. Translated: CASSEPGLYTEAFF.

This chain joins TRBV25-1 and TRBJ2-6; D tentatively fits TRBD1 or TRBD2 (5 bases each). V lost 2 bases, J lost 0 bases, and 5 bases lay in between. The CDR3 contains 15 residues. Germline V lookup: CDR1 MGHDK, CDR2 SYGVNS. The CDR3 sequence is CASSEGGSGANVLTF. CDR3 DNA: TGTGCCAGCAGTGAAGGGGGCTCTGGGGCCAACGTCCTGACTTTC.

The rearrangement uses TRBV19 and TRBJ1-1, with TRBD1 identical over 7 bases. With V trimmed by 5 bases and J by 11 bases, 14 bases remained unmatched. The CDR3 extends over 14 amino acids. Germline V gene data show CDR1 as LNHDA and CDR2 as SQIVND (reference sequence). The CDR3 loop is CASSPTGLASEAFF. The CDR3 nucleotides are TGTGCCAGTAGTCCGACAGGGTTGGCCAGTGAGGCTTTCTTT.

Relative to its sample, this clone is medium-sized. J is TRBJ1-1 and V is TRBV19; 7 bases map to TRBD1. The germline gives CDR1 LNHDA, CDR2 SQIVND (reference sequence). This CDR3 contains 13 residues. The J segment lost 1 base and the V segment lost 6 bases, leaving 2 bases of the junction unmatched. For the CDR3, the DNA is TGTGCCAGTAGCCGGACAGGGAACACTGAAGCTTTCTTT. Amino acids: CASSRTGNTEAFF. Full variable domain (remainder filled in from reference TRBV19 and TRBJ1-1): DGGITQSPKYLFRKEGQNVTLSCEQNLNHDAMYWYRQDPGQGLRLIYYSQIVNDFQKGDIAEGYSVSREKKESFPLTVTSAQKNPTAFYLCASSRTGNTEAFFGQGTRLTVV.

This clone occurred once. The genes are TRBV9 and TRBJ1-1; D is perhaps TRBD1 (5 bases). This CDR3 spans 14 amino acids. V was trimmed by 0 bases and J by 4 bases, leaving 10 bases between them. Looked up from germline, CDR1 is SGDLS and CDR2 is YYNGEE. The CDR3 nucleotides read TGTGCCAGCAGCGTAGAGGGGTCCTCCACTGAAGCTTTCTTT. It codes for CASSVEGSSTEAFF.

The chain joins TRBV30 to TRBJ2-1, with TRBD2 matching 8 bases. The CDR3 contains 15 residues. Looked up from germline, CDR1 is GTSNPN and CDR2 is SVGIG (reference sequence). J was trimmed by 4 bases and V by 2 bases; bases with no gene match: 7. CDR3: CAWSPGLATYNEQFF. DNA of the CDR3: TGTGCCTGGAGTCCAGGACTAGCAACGTACAATGAGCAGTTCTTC.

This rearrangement joins TRBV27 to TRBJ2-1; 9 nucleotides line up with TRBD2. The germline gives CDR1 MNHEY, CDR2 SMNVEV (reference sequence). This CDR3 region has 18 residues. Trimming cost V 7 bases and J 9 bases; bases outside gene matches: 22. The CDR3 nucleotides read TGTGCCAGCAACCCCCAGCTAAGGGGCGGGGGGGCCCTTGGTGAGCAGTTCTTC. This gives the protein CASNPQLRGGGALGEQFF.

This rearrangement joins TRBV14 to TRBJ2-7; 7 positions match TRBD1. This CDR3 region has 15 residues. The ends lost 2 bases at V and 3 bases at J; junction bases unmatched: 7. The germline gives CDR1 SGHDN, CDR2 FVKESK. The CDR3 here is CASSQQGVGVYEQYF. CDR3 DNA sequence: TGTGCCAGCAGCCAACAGGGGGTGGGTGTCTACGAGCAGTACTTC.

The rearrangement uses TRBV14 and TRBJ2-7, with 7 bases identical to TRBD1. Trimming cost V 5 bases and J 6 bases; bases outside gene matches: 13. Per the germline V gene, CDR1 is SGHDN and CDR2 is FVKESK. CDR3 length: 15 residues. CDR3 residues: CASSLDSGTVGEQYF. The CDR3 bases are TGTGCCAGCAGCTTAGACTCCGGGACAGTAGGCGAGCAGTACTTC.

CDR3 nucleotides: TGTGCCAGCAGCCGTGGGCGGGGTTCAACTAATGAAAAACTGTTTTTT. Protein: CASSRGRGSTNEKLFF. The chain combines TRBV5-6 with TRBJ1-4; D is unresolved. With 4 bases removed from V and 0 bases from J, the gap between germline ends came to 13 bases. The CDR3 loop spans 16 amino acids. The germline CDR1 and CDR2 sequences are SGHDT and YYEEEE.

This chain links TRBV2 with TRBJ2-5; D may correspond to TRBD1 or TRBD2 (6 bases each). Germline assignment: CDR1 SNHLY and CDR2 FYNNEI. CDR3 length: 13 amino acids. Trimming stripped 10 bases from V and 5 bases from J, with 17 bases between. CDR3 sequence: CANKRGAGETQYF. CDR3 coding DNA: TGTGCCAACAAGAGGGGGGCGGGGGAGACCCAGTACTTC.

This clone was seen only a few times. The chain employs TRBV20-1 and TRBJ2-1; tentatively, D is TRBD2 (6 bases). From germline, CDR1 is DFQATT and CDR2 SNEGSKA (reference sequence). The CDR3 runs to 11 residues. The ends were cut back, 7 bases at V and 10 bases at J, with 14 bases in the middle. Here the CDR3 DNA reads TGCAGTGGGGCCTGGGCGGGGGAGCAGTTCTTC. This encodes CSGAWAGEQFF.

V is TRBV7-6 and J is TRBJ2-2; 15 nucleotides align to TRBD2. V was pared by 5 bases and J by 5 bases, with 15 bases of the junction left unmatched. The germline V gene encodes CDR1 SGHVS and CDR2 FNYEAQ. The CDR3 is made up of 20 amino acids. Written as DNA, the CDR3 is TGTGCCAGCAGCCCGGGGCTTGGGACTAGCGGGGGGACAGTAACCGGGGAGCTGTTTTTT. This translates into CASSPGLGTSGGTVTGELFF.

The chain combines TRBV5-1 with TRBJ2-3; D gene ambiguous. This CDR3 has 14 amino acids. Looked up from germline, CDR1 is SGHRS and CDR2 is YFSETQ. V lost 0 bases and J 4 bases, leaving 9 bases between the germline ends. The CDR3 coding sequence is TGCGCCAGCAGCTTGGTAGGCTCCTCAGATACGCAGTATTTT. Amino acid sequence: CASSLVGSSDTQYF.

This chain joins TRBV11-2 and TRBJ1-2; TRBD1 matches 9 bases. This CDR3 spans 13 amino acids. From germline, CDR1 is SGHAT and CDR2 FQNNGV. J was trimmed by 4 bases and V by 5 bases; bases with no gene match: 2. CDR3 region: CASSQQGAYGYTF. The CDR3 nucleotides are TGTGCCAGCAGCCAACAGGGGGCCTATGGCTACACCTTC.

Only a few counts were recorded for this clone. The V call is TRBV6-5, the J call TRBJ1-6, with unresolved D. Germline V CDR1 and CDR2: MNHEY, SVGAGI. The V end was cut by 6 bases, the J end by 6 bases, with 12 bases between. The CDR3 consists of 14 residues. The CDR3 is CASRSRTLNSPLHF. In nucleotides, the CDR3 is TGTGCCAGCAGGAGTCGGACTCTTAATTCACCCCTCCACTTT.

The count of this clone is one. V is TRBV6-1 and J is TRBJ2-7; D tentatively reads TRBD1 or TRBD2 (5 bases each). From germline, CDR1 is MNHNS and CDR2 SASEGT. This CDR3 has 14 amino acids. The V gene lost 6 bases and the J gene lost 5 bases, with 17 bases spanning the gap. The CDR3 loop is CASRVGVERDEQYF. The CDR3 DNA reads TGTGCCAGCAGGGTGGGGGTAGAAAGGGACGAGCAGTACTTC.

This clone showed up just a few times. CDR3 in DNA: TGTGCCAGCAGCTCCCGCGCTAGTAGGCTTTCACCCCTCCACTTT. Its translation: CASSSRASRLSPLHF. The rearrangement links TRBV7-2 to TRBJ1-6; D ambiguous. Germline V CDR1 and CDR2: SGHTA, FQGNSA. V lost 4 bases to trimming and J lost 9 bases, with 16 bases between them. The CDR3 has 15 residues.

The genes are TRBV7-9 and TRBJ1-1; tentative D call: TRBD1 (5 bases). Trimming removed 8 bases at V and 0 bases at J, with 10 bases between. Germline-derived CDR1 and CDR2 are SEHNR and FQNEAQ (reference sequence). The CDR3 has 13 residues. The CDR3 protein is CASDPRVNTEAFF. As DNA, the CDR3 is TGTGCCAGCGACCCCAGGGTGAACACTGAAGCTTTCTTT. Combining the CDR3 with reference TRBV7-9 and TRBJ1-1 gives the whole variable domain DTGVSQNPRHKITKRGQNVTFRCDPISEHNRLYWYRQTLGQGPEFLTYFQNEAQLEKSRLLSDRFSAERPKGSFSTLEIQRTEQGDSAMYLCASDPRVNTEAFFGQGTRLTVV.

The genes are TRBV30 and TRBJ2-3, with 11 bases that match TRBD1. This CDR3 has 15 amino acids. V was clipped by 3 bases and J by 2 bases; unmatched bases: 4. The V gene's germline CDR1 is GTSNPN and CDR2 SVGIG (reference sequence). CDR3 DNA: TGTGCCTGGAGCCGGGACAGGGGGTACACAGATACGCAGTATTTT. This translates into CAWSRDRGYTDTQYF.

This clone was detected a few times. This sequence joins TRBV7-9 and TRBJ1-2; D is possibly TRBD1 (6 bases). Germline V CDR1 and CDR2: SEHNR, FQNEAQ (reference sequence). The CDR3 runs to 16 residues. V was cut by 1 base and J by 0 bases, with 12 bases left in between. The CDR3 spells CASSLGGGQSNYGYTF. Written as DNA, the CDR3 is TGTGCCAGCAGCTTAGGGGGTGGACAGTCTAACTATGGCTACACCTTC. Supplemented by reference TRBV7-9 and TRBJ1-2, the full variable domain reads DTGVSQNPRHKITKRGQNVTFRCDPISEHNRLYWYRQTLGQGPEFLTYFQNEAQLEKSRLLSDRFSAERPKGSFSTLEIQRTEQGDSAMYLCASSLGGGQSNYGYTFGSGTRLTVV.